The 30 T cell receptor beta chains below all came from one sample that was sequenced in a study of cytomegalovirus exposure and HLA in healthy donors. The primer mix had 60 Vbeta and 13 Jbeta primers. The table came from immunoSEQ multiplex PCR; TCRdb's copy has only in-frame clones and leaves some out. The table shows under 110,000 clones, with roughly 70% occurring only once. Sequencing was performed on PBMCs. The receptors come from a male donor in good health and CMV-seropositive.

The CDR3 DNA follows: TGTGCCAGCAGCGTCGAAGCGGGAGGAAAATACGAGCAGTACTTC. Translating it yields CASSVEAGGKYEQYF. The gene calls are TRBV9 and TRBJ2-7, with 9 bases fitting TRBD2. Germline CDR1 is SGDLS and CDR2 is YYNGEE. The CDR3 has 15 amino acids. J was trimmed by 4 bases and V by 2 bases; bases with no gene match: 7. Full variable domain (rest looked up from reference TRBV9 and TRBJ2-7): DSGVTQTPKHLITATGQRVTLRCSPRSGDLSVYWYQQSLDQGLQFLIQYYNGEERAKGNILERFSAQQFPDLHSELNLSSLELGDSALYFCASSVEAGGKYEQYFGPGTRLTVT.

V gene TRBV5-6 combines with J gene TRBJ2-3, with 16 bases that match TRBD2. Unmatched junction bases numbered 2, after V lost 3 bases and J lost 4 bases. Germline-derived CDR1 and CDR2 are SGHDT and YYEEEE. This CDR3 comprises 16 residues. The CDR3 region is CASSSGTSGRADTQYF. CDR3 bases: TGTGCCAGCAGCTCCGGGACTAGCGGGAGGGCAGATACGCAGTATTTT.

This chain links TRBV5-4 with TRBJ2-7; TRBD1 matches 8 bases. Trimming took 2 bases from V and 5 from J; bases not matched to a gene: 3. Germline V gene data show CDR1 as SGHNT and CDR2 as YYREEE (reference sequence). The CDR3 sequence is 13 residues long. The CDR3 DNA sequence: TGTGCCAGCAGCTTAGGACAGGGCCACGAGCAGTACTTC. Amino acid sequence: CASSLGQGHEQYF.

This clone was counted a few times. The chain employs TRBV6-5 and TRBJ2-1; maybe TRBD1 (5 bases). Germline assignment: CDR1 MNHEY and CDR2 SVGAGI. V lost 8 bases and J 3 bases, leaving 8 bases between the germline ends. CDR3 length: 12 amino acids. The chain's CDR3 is CASVGDYNEQFF. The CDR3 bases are TGTGCCAGCGTAGGGGACTACAATGAGCAGTTCTTC.

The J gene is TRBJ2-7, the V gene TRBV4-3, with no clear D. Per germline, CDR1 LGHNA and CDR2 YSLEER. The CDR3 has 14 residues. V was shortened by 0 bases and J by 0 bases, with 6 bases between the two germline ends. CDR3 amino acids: CASSQDPDSYEQYF. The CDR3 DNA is TGCGCCAGCAGCCAAGATCCAGACTCCTACGAGCAGTACTTC.

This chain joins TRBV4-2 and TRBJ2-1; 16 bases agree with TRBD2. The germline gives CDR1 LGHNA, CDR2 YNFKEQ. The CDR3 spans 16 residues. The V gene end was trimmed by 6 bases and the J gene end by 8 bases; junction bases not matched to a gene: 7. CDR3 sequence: CASRPTGTSGRDEQFF. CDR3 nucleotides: TGTGCCAGCAGACCCACCGGGACTAGCGGGAGGGATGAGCAGTTCTTC.

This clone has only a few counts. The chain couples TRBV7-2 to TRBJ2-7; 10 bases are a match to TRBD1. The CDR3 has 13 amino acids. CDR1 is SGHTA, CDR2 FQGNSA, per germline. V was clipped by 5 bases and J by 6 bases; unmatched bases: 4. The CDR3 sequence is CASSTRQGAEQYF. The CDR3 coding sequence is TGTGCCAGCAGCACCCGACAGGGGGCCGAGCAGTACTTC.

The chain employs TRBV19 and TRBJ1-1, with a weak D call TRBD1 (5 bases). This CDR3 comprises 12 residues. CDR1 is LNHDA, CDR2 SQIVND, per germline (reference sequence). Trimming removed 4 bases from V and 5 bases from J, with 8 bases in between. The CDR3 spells CASSSGGTEAFF. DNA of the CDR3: TGTGCCAGTAGTAGCGGGGGAACTGAAGCTTTCTTT.

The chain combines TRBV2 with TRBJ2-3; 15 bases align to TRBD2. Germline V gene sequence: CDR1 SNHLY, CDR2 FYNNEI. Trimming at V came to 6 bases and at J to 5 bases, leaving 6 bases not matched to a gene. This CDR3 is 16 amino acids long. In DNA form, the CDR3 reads TGTGCCAGCAGGGATCCGGGACTAGCGGGGGGAGATACGCAGTATTTT. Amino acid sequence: CASRDPGLAGGDTQYF.

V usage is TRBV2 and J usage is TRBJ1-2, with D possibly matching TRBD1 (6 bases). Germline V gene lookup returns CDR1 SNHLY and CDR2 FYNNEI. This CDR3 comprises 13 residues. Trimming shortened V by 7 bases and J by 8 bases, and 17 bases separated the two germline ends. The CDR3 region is CASKFWGPGGYTF. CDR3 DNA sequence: TGTGCCAGCAAGTTTTGGGGGCCGGGCGGCTACACCTTC.

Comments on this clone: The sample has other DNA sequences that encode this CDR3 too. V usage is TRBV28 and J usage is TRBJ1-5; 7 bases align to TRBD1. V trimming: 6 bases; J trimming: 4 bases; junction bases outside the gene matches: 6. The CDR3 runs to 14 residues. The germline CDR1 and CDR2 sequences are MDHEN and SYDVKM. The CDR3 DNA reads TGTGCCAGCAGCTCGGGGACAGTAAATCAGCCCCAGCATTTT. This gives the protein CASSSGTVNQPQHF.

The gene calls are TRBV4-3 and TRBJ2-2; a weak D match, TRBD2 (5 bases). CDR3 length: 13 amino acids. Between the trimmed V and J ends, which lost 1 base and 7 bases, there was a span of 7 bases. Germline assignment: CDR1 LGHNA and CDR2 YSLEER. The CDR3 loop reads CASSQVSVGELFF. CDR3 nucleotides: TGCGCCAGCAGCCAAGTTAGCGTCGGGGAGCTGTTTTTT.

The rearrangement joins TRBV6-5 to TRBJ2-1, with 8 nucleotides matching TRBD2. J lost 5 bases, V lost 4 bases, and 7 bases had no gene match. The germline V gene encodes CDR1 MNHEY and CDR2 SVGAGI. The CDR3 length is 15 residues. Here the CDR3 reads CASSWTSRLNNEQFF. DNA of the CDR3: TGTGCCAGCAGTTGGACTAGCAGACTTAACAATGAGCAGTTCTTC.

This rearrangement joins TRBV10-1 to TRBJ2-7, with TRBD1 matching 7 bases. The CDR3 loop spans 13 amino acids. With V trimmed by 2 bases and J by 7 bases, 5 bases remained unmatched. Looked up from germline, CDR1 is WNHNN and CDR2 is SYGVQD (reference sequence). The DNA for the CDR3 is TGCGCCAGCAGTGAGAGGGGGCCCAGGGAGCAGTACTTC. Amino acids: CASSERGPREQYF.

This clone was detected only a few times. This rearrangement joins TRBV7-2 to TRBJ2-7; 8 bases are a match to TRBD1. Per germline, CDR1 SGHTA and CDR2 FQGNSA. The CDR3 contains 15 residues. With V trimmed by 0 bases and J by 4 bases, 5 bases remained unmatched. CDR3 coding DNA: TGTGCCAGCAGCTTAGCGGCGGACAGGGCGTACGAGCAGTACTTC. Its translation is CASSLAADRAYEQYF. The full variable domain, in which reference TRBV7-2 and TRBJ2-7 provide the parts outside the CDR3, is GAGVSQSPSNKVTEKGKDVELRCDPISGHTALYWYRQSLGQGLEFLIYFQGNSAPDKSGLPSDRFSAERTGGSVSTLTIQRTQQEDSAVYLCASSLAADRAYEQYFGPGTRLTVT.

CDR3 protein: CASSFSGLETQYF. CDR3 nucleotide sequence: TGTGCCAGCAGCTTTTCGGGTTTGGAGACCCAGTACTTC. The V gene is TRBV7-3, the J gene TRBJ2-5, with D uncertain. This CDR3 is built from 13 residues. With 3 bases removed from V and 5 bases from J, the gap between germline ends came to 10 bases. From germline, CDR1 is SGHTA and CDR2 FQGTGA.

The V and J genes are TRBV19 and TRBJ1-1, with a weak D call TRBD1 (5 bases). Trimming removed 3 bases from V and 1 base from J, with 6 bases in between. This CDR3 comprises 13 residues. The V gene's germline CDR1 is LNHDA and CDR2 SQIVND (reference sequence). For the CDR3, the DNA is TGTGCCAGTAGTATTACAGGGAACACTGAAGCTTTCTTT. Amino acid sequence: CASSITGNTEAFF. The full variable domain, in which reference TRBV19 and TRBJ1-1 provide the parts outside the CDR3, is DGGITQSPKYLFRKEGQNVTLSCEQNLNHDAMYWYRQDPGQGLRLIYYSQIVNDFQKGDIAEGYSVSREKKESFPLTVTSAQKNPTAFYLCASSITGNTEAFFGQGTRLTVV.

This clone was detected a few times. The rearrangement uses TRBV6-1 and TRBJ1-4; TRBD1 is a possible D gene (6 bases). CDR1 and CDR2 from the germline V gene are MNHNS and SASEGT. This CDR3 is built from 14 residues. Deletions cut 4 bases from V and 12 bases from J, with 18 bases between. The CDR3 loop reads CASSGRQARLQLFF. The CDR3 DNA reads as TGTGCCAGCAGTGGACGACAGGCGAGACTCCAACTGTTTTTT.

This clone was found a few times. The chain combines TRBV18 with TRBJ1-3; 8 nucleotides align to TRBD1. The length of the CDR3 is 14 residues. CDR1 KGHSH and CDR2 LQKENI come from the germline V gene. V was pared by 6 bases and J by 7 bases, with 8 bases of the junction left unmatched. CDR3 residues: CASSQGQAGNTIYF. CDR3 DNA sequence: TGTGCCAGCTCCCAGGGACAGGCGGGGAACACCATATATTTT. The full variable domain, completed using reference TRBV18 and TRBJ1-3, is NAGVMQNPRHLVRRRGQEARLRCSPMKGHSHVYWYRQLPEEGLKFMVYLQKENIIDESGMPKERFSAEFPKEGPSILRIQQVVRGDSAAYFCASSQGQAGNTIYFGEGSWLTVV.

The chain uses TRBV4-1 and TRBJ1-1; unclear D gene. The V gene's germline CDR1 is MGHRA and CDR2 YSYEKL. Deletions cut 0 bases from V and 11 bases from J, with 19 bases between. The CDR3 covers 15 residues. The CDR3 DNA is TGCGCCAGCAGCCAAGATCGGCAGGCCAACCGGCTGGCTTTCTTT. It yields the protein CASSQDRQANRLAFF.

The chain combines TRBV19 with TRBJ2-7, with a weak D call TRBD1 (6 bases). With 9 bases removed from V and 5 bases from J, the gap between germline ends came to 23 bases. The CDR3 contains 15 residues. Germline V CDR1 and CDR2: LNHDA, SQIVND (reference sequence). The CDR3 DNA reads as TGTGCCAGAGAGATTCCGGGACACACTCGCGACGAGCAGTACTTC. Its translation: CAREIPGHTRDEQYF.

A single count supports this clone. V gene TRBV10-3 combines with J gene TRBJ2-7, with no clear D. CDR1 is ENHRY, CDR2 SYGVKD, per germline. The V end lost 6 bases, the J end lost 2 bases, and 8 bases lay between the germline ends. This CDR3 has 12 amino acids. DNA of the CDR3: TGTGCCATCAGGACTGCCACCTACGAGCAGTACTTC. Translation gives CAIRTATYEQYF.

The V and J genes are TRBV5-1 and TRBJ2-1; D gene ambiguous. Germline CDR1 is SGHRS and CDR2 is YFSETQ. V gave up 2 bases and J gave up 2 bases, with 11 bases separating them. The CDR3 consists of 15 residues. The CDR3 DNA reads TGCGCCAGCAGCTTTTCCAGTTCTCCCTACAATGAGCAGTTCTTC. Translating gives CASSFSSSPYNEQFF.

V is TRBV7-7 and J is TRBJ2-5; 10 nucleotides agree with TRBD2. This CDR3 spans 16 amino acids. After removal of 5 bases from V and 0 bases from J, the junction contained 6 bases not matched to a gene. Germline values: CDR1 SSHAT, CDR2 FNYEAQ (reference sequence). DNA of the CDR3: TGTGCCAGCAGCCAAGCGGGGACTAGCGACCAAGAGACCCAGTACTTC. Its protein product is CASSQAGTSDQETQYF.

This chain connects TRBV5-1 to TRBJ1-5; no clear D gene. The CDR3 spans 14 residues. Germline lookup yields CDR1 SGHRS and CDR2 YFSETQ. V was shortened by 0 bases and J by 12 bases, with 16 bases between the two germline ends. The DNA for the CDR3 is TGCGCCAGCAGCTTGGACAGCCCTTTAAACGGCCAGCATTTT. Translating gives CASSLDSPLNGQHF.

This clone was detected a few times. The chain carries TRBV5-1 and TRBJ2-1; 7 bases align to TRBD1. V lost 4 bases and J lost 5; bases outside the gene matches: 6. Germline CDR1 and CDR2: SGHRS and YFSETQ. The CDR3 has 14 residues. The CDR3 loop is CASSGAQGDNEQFF. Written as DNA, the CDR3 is TGCGCCAGCAGCGGCGCCCAGGGGGACAATGAGCAGTTCTTC.

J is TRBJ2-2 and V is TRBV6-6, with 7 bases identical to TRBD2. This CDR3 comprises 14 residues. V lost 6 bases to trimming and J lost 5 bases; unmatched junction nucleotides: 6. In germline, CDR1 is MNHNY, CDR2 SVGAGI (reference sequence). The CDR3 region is CASSREGQTGELFF. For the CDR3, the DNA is TGTGCCAGCAGCAGGGAGGGGCAAACCGGGGAGCTGTTTTTT.

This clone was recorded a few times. CDR3 bases: TGTGCCAGCAGTTGGACCTCAGGGGGGCCCATGAACACTGAAGCTTTCTTT. It specifies CASSWTSGGPMNTEAFF. The J gene is TRBJ1-1, the V gene TRBV27; 7 bases fit TRBD1. V shed 4 bases and J 0 bases; nucleotides not matched to a gene: 11. The CDR3 loop spans 17 amino acids. Per germline, CDR1 MNHEY and CDR2 SMNVEV (reference sequence).

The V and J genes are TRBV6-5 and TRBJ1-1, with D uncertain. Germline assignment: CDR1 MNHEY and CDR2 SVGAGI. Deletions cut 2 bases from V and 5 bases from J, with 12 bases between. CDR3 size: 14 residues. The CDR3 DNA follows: TGTGCCAGCAGTTACGCAGGATCGATTACTGAAGCTTTCTTT. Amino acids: CASSYAGSITEAFF.

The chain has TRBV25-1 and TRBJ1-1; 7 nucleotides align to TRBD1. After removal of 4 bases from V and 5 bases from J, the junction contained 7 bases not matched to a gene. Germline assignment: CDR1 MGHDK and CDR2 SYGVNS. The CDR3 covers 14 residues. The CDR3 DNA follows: TGTGCCAGCAGTGGCTTACAGGGGAAGACTGAAGCTTTCTTT. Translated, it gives CASSGLQGKTEAFF. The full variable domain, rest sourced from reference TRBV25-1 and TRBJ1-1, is EADIYQTPRYLVIGTGKKITLECSQTMGHDKMYWYQQDPGMELHLIHYSYGVNSTEKGDLSSESTVSRIRTEHFPLTLESARPSHTSQYLCASSGLQGKTEAFFGQGTRLTVV.